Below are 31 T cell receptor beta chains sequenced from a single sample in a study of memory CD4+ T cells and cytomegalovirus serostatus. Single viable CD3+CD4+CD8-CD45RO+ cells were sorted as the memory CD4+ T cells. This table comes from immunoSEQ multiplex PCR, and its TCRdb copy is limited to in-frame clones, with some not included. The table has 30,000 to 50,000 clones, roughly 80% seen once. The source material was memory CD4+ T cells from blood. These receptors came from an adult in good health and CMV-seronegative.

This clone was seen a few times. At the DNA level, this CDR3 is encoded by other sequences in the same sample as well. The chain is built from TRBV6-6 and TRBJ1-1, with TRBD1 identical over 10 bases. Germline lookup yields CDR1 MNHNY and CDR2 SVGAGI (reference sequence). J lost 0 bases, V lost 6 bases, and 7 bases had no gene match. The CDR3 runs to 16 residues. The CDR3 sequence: CASSSTGTGVNTEAFF. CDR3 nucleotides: TGTGCCAGCAGCAGTACCGGGACAGGGGTGAACACTGAAGCTTTCTTT.

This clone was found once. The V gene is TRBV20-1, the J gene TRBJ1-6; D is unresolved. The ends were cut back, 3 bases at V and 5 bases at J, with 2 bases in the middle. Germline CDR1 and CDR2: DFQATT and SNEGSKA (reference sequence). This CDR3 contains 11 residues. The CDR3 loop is CSASDNSPLHF. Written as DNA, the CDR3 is TGCAGTGCTAGTGATAATTCACCCCTCCACTTT.

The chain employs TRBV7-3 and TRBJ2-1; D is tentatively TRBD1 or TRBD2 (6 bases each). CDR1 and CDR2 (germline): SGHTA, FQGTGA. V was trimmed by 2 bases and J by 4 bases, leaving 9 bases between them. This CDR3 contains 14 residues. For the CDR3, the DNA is TGTGCCAGCAGCTTAGGAGGGGGATACAATGAGCAGTTCTTC. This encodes CASSLGGGYNEQFF.

CDR3 nucleotides: TGTGCTAGTGGTTCGGGGGGGGACTCCTACGAGCAGTACTTC. This codes for CASGSGGDSYEQYF. J is TRBJ2-7 and V is TRBV12-5; 8 nucleotides agree with TRBD2. The length of the CDR3 is 14 residues. Per germline, CDR1 LGHNT and CDR2 FRNRAP. V trimming: 4 bases; J trimming: 0 bases; junction bases outside the gene matches: 2.

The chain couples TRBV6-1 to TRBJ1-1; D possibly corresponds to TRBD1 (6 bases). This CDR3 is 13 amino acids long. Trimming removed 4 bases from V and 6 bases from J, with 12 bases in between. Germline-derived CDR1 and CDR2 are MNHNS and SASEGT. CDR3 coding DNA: TGTGCCAGCAGTGTCAGGGGTGACGCTGAAGCTTTCTTT. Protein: CASSVRGDAEAFF.

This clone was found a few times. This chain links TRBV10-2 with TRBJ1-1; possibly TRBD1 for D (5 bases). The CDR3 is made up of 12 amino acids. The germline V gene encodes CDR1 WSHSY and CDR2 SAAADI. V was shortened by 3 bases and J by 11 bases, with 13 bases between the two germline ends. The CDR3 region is CASSDKGLSAFF. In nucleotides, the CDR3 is TGCGCCAGCAGTGATAAGGGGCTGAGTGCTTTCTTT.

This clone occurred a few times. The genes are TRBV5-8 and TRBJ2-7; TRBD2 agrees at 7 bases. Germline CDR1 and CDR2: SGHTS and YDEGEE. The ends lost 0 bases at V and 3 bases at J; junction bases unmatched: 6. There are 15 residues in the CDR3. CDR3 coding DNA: TGTGCCAGCAGCTTGGCAGGAGCGGGGATCTACGAGCAGTACTTC. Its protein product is CASSLAGAGIYEQYF.

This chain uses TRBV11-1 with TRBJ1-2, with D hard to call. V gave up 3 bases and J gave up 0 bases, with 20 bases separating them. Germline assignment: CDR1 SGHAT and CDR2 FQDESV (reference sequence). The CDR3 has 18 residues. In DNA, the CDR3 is TGTGCCAGCAGCTTGTACGGGGATAACGTCAGAGCTAACTATGGCTACACCTTC. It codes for CASSLYGDNVRANYGYTF.

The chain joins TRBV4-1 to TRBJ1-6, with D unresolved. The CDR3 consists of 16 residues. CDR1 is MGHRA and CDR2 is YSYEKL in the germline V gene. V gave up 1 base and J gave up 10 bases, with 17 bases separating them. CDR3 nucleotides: TGCGCCAGCAGCCAAGTGGATACGGGGTTTCGGTCACCCCTCCACTTT. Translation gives CASSQVDTGFRSPLHF.

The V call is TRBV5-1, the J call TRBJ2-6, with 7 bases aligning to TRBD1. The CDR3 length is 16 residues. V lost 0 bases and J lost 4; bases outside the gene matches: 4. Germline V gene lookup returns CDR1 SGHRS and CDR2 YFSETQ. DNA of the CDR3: TGCGCCAGCAGCTTGGACAGGGGTGCCGGGGCCAACGTCCTGACTTTC. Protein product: CASSLDRGAGANVLTF.

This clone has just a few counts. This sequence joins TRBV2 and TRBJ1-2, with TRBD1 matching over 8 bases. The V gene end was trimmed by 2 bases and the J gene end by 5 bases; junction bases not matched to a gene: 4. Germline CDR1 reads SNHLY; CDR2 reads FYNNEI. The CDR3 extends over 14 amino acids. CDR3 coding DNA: TGTGCCAGCAGTGAATGGGACAGGTCGTATGGCTACACCTTC. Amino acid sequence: CASSEWDRSYGYTF. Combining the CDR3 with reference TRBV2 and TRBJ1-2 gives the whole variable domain EPEVTQTPSHQVTQMGQEVILRCVPISNHLYFYWYRQILGQKVEFLVSFYNNEISEKSEIFDDQFSVERPDGSNFTLKIRSTKLEDSAMYFCASSEWDRSYGYTFGSGTRLTVV.

CDR3 region: CASSVVNPHYGYTF. CDR3 DNA: TGTGCCAGCAGCGTGGTCAACCCCCACTATGGCTACACCTTC. The rearrangement joins TRBV7-9 to TRBJ1-2; D uncertain. Trimming removed 5 bases from V and 3 bases from J, with 13 bases in between. The CDR3 is 14 residues long. CDR1 and CDR2 from the germline V gene are SEHNR and FQNEAQ (reference sequence).

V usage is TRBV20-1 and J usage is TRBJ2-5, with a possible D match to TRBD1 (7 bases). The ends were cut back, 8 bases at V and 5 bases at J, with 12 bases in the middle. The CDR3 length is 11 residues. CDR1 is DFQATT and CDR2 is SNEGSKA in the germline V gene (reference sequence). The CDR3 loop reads CSFQGGETQYF. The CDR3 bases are TGCAGTTTCCAGGGGGGCGAGACCCAGTACTTC.

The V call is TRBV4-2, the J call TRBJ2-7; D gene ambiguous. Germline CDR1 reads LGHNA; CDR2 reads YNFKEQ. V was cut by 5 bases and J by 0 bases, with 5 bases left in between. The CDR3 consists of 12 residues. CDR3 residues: CASSSDSYEQYF. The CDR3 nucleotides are TGTGCCAGCAGCTCAGACTCCTACGAGCAGTACTTC.

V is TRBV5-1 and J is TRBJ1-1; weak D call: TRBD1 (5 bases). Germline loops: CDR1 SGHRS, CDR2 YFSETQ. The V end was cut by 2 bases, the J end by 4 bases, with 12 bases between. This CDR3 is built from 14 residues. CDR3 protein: CASSFADSRTEAFF. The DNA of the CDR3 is TGCGCCAGCAGCTTCGCTGACAGTCGCACTGAAGCTTTCTTT.

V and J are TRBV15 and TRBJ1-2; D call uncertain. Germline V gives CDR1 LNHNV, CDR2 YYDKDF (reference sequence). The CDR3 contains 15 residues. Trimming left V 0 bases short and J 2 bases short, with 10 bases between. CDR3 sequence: CATSRDRGRNYGYTF. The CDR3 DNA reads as TGTGCCACCAGCAGAGATCGTGGCAGGAACTATGGCTACACCTTC.

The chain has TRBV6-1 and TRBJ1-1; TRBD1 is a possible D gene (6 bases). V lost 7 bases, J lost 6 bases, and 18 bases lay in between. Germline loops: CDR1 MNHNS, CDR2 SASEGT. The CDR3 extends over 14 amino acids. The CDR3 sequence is CASTATTGTAEAFF. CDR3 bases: TGTGCCAGCACCGCCACTACAGGGACCGCTGAAGCTTTCTTT.

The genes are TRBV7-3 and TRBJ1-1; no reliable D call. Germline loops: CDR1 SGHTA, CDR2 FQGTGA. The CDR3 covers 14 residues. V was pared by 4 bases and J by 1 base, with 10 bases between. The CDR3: CASSSQPENTEAFF. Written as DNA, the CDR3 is TGTGCCAGCAGCTCGCAGCCAGAGAACACTGAAGCTTTCTTT. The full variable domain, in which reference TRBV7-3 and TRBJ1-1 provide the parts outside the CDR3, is GAGVSQTPSNKVTEKGKYVELRCDPISGHTALYWYRQSLGQGPEFLIYFQGTGAADDSGLPNDRFFAVRPEGSVSTLKIQRTERGDSAVYLCASSSQPENTEAFFGQGTRLTVV.

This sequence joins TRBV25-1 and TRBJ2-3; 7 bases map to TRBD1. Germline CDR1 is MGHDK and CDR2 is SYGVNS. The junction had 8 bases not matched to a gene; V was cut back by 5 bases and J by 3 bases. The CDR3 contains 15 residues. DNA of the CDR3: TGTGCCAGCAGTAAAAAGACAGGGTGGACAGATACGCAGTATTTT. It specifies CASSKKTGWTDTQYF.

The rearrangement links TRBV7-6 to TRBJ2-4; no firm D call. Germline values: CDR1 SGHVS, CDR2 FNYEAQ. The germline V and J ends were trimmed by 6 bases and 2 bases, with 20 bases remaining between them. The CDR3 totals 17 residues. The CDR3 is CASRPTPFRVTKNIQYF. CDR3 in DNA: TGTGCCAGCAGACCTACACCGTTTCGGGTTACCAAAAACATTCAGTACTTC.

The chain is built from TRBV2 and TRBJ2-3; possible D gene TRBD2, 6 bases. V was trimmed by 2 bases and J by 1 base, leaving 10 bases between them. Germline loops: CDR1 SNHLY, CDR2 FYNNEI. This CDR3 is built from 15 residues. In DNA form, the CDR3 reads TGTGCCAGCAGTGAAAACCCTAGCGGCACAGATACGCAGTATTTT. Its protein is CASSENPSGTDTQYF.

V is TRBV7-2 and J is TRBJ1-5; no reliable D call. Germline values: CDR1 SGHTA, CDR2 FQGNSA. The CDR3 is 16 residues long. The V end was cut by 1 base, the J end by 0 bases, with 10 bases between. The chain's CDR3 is CASSLDGKNSNQPQHF. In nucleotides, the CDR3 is TGTGCCAGCAGCTTAGACGGCAAGAATAGCAATCAGCCCCAGCATTTT.

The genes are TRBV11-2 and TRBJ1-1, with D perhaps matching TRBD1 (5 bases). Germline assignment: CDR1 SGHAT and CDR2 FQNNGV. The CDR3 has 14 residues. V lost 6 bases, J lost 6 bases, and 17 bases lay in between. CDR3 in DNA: TGTGCCAGCAGTTTCGAATCCCGGGGGGCTGAAGCTTTCTTT. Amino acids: CASSFESRGAEAFF.

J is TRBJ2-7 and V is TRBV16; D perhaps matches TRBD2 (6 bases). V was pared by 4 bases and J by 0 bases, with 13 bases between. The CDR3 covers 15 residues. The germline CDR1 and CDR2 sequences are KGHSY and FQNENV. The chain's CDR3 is CASSRTGLYSYEQYF. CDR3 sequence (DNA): TGTGCCAGCAGCCGAACGGGACTGTACTCCTACGAGCAGTACTTC.

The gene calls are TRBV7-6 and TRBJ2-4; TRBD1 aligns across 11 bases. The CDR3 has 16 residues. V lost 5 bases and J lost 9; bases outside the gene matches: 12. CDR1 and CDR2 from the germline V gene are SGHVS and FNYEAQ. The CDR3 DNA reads TGTGCCAGCAGCCGATTGGGACAGGGGGAAAGCGGCATTCAGTACTTC. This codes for CASSRLGQGESGIQYF. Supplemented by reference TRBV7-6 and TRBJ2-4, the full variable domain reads GAGVSQSPRYKVTKRGQDVALRCDPISGHVSLYWYRQALGQGPEFLTYFNYEAQQDKSGLPNDRFSAERPEGSISTLTIQRTEQRDSAMYRCASSRLGQGESGIQYFGAGTRLSVL.

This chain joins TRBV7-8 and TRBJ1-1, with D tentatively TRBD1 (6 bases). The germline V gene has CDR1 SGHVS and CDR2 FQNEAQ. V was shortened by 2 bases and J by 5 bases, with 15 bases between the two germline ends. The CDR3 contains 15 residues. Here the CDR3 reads CASSLFAGVRTEAFF. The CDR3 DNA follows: TGTGCCAGCAGCTTATTCGCAGGGGTCAGGACTGAAGCTTTCTTT.

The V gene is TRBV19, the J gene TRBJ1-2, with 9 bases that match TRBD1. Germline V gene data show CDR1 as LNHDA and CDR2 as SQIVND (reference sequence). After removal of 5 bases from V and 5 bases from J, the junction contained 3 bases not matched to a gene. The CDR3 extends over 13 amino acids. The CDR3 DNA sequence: TGTGCCAGTAGTTGGGACAGGGAGTATGGCTACACCTTC. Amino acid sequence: CASSWDREYGYTF.

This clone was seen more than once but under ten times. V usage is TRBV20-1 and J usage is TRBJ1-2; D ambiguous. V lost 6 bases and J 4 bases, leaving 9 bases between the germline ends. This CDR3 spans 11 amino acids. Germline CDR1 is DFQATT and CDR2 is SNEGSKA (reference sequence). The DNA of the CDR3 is TGCAGTGCACTGGGAATCTATGGCTACACCTTC. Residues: CSALGIYGYTF.

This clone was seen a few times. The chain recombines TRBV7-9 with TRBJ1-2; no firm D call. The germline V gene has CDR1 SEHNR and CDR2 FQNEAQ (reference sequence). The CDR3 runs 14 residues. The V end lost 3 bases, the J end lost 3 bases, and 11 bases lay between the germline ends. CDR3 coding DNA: TGTGCCAGCAGCTTGGCCAAACTCGACTATGGCTACACCTTC. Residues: CASSLAKLDYGYTF.

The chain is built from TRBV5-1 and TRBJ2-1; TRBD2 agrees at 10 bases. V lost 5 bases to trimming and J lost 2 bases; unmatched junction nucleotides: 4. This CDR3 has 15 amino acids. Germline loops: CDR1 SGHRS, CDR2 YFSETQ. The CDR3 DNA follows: TGCGCCAGCAGTCCTAGCGGGGGCACCTACAATGAGCAGTTCTTC. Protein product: CASSPSGGTYNEQFF.

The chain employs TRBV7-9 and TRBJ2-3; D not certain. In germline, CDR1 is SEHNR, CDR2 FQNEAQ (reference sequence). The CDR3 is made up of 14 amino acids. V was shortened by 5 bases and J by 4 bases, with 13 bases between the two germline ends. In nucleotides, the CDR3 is TGTGCCAGCAGCCCCGCCGCGGCCTCAGATACGCAGTATTTT. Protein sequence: CASSPAAASDTQYF.